Shown below are 21 T cell receptor beta chains from a single sample sequenced in a study of CD8 T cells in ankylosing spondylitis. In TCRdb, the 5' RACE reads were re-called with MiXCR into one record per CDR3 protein. The repertoire holds about 100,000 distinct CDR3 sequences, with about 9% as singletons. Sequenced input: blood, either unsorted or a sorted T cell fraction (not recorded which). Source of these receptors: a male donor with ankylosing spondylitis or in good health (not recorded which).

A remark on this clonotype: The germline gene is not matched at one end of the junction; a read error may be the cause. This sequence joins TRBV14 and TRBJ2-1, with 10 bases lining up with TRBD2. Per germline, CDR1 SGHDN and CDR2 FVKESK. This CDR3 region has 16 residues. The CDR3 DNA reads as TGTGCCAGCAGCGAAGAGAGCGGGGGGGCCGACAATGAGCAGTTCTTC. Protein product: CASSEESGGADNEQFF.

This clonotype was observed many times. The chain is built from TRBV5-1 and TRBJ2-3, with D tentatively TRBD2 (6 bases). From germline, CDR1 is SGHRS and CDR2 YFSETQ. Trimming removed 5 bases from V and 4 bases from J, with 11 bases in between. The CDR3 is 13 residues long. CDR3 amino acids: CASRSGGADTQYF. CDR3 DNA: TGCGCCAGCAGATCTGGAGGGGCAGATACGCAGTATTTT.

The table lists this clonotype with many counts. The rearrangement links TRBV6-5 to TRBJ1-2; no firm D call. Per germline, CDR1 MNHEY and CDR2 SVGAGI. V was pared by 2 bases and J by 10 bases, with 11 bases between. This CDR3 spans 12 amino acids. The CDR3 DNA follows: TGTGCCAGCAGTTACAATCGTGTGTCCTACACCTTC. This gives the protein CASSYNRVSYTF.

This clonotype occurred many times. The CDR3 sequence: CASSLGSQSTEAFF. Here the CDR3 DNA reads TGTGCCAGCAGCTTAGGAAGCCAAAGCACTGAAGCTTTCTTT. The V and J genes are TRBV7-6 and TRBJ1-1; D is undetermined. Looked up from germline, CDR1 is SGHVS and CDR2 is FNYEAQ. The ends were cut back, 1 base at V and 4 bases at J, with 10 bases in the middle. The CDR3 runs to 14 residues.

The rearrangement links TRBV3-1 to TRBJ2-3; 14 bases are a match to TRBD2. Trimming removed 10 bases from V and 0 bases from J; junction bases left unmatched: 12. The CDR3 is 18 amino acids. Germline V gene data show CDR1 as LGHDT and CDR2 as YNNKEL (reference sequence). CDR3 residues: CAISSTSGGDLSTDTQYF. The CDR3 nucleotides read TGTGCCATCAGTTCGACTAGCGGGGGGGATCTTAGCACAGATACGCAGTATTTT.

This clonotype showed up many times. The rearrangement joins TRBV9 to TRBJ2-7, with 9 bases matching TRBD1. The CDR3 sequence is 17 residues long. Germline loops: CDR1 SGDLS, CDR2 YYNGEE. With 3 bases clipped from V and 5 bases from J, the junction kept 15 bases outside the gene matches. The CDR3 sequence is CASSASPWGTGSHEQYF. The CDR3, as DNA: TGTGCCAGCAGCGCCTCACCCTGGGGGACAGGGAGCCACGAGCAGTACTTC. Full variable domain (rest looked up from reference TRBV9 and TRBJ2-7): DSGVTQTPKHLITATGQRVTLRCSPRSGDLSVYWYQQSLDQGLQFLIQYYNGEERAKGNILERFSAQQFPDLHSELNLSSLELGDSALYFCASSASPWGTGSHEQYFGPGTRLTVT.

This clonotype was detected many times. V usage is TRBV7-8 and J usage is TRBJ1-3; D not certain. The CDR3 is made up of 16 amino acids. The V end was cut by 1 base, the J end by 4 bases, with 14 bases between. Looked up from germline, CDR1 is SGHVS and CDR2 is FQNEAQ. The CDR3 sequence is CASSLVKELSGNTIYF. CDR3 coding DNA: TGTGCCAGCAGCTTAGTAAAGGAACTATCCGGAAACACCATATATTTT.

The chain has TRBV9 and TRBJ2-5; D gene unclear. There are 13 residues in the CDR3. V lost 3 bases, J lost 3 bases, and 9 bases lay in between. Germline CDR1 reads SGDLS; CDR2 reads YYNGEE. The CDR3 sequence is CASSAYVKETQYF. In DNA form, the CDR3 reads TGTGCCAGCAGCGCATACGTAAAAGAGACCCAGTACTTC.

This clonotype was recorded at least ten times. The chain joins TRBV12-3 or TRBV12-4 to TRBJ2-1; D gene unclear. The germline V and J ends were trimmed by 10 bases and 2 bases, with 12 bases remaining between them. The length of the CDR3 is 13 residues. The CDR3, as DNA: TGTGCCAACCAACAAGGGCCCTACAATGAGCAGTTCTTC. It is translated as CANQQGPYNEQFF.

In the case of this clonotype: A read error is possible here, since a much larger clone lies one base away. The chain links TRBV28 to TRBJ2-7; D call uncertain. Germline lookup yields CDR1 MDHEN and CDR2 SYDVKM. The CDR3 runs 14 residues. CDR3 nucleotides: TGTGCCAGCAGTTCCCCTCCAGACGGGTACGAGCTGTACTTC. Translated: CASSSPPDGYELYF.

This clonotype was detected ten times or more. The CDR3 reads CASSILSGGNTGELFF. The CDR3 bases are TGTGCCAGCAGCATTTTAAGCGGGGGGAACACCGGGGAGCTGTTTTTT. This sequence joins TRBV11-2 and TRBJ2-2, with 8 positions matching TRBD2. V was pared by 5 bases and J by 1 base, with 6 bases of the junction left unmatched. Germline V gene lookup returns CDR1 SGHAT and CDR2 FQNNGV. The CDR3 spans 16 residues.

This clonotype has just a few counts. The V call is TRBV29-1, the J call TRBJ2-7, with D tentatively TRBD1 or TRBD2 (5 bases each). The germline CDR1 and CDR2 sequences are SQVTM and ANQGSEA. The CDR3 totals 15 residues. The V and J ends lost 3 bases and 2 bases respectively, with 17 bases between them. Here the CDR3 reads CSVEGDTGSTYEQYF. The CDR3 DNA reads TGCAGCGTTGAGGGGGATACGGGATCCACCTACGAGCAGTACTTC.

To note about this clonotype: A single base separates this from a much larger clone, so it may be a read error. The chain uses TRBV19 and TRBJ1-1, with 9 bases aligning to TRBD1. The CDR3 spans 13 residues. Trimming took 9 bases from V and 7 from J; bases not matched to a gene: 9. Germline V gene lookup returns CDR1 LNHDA and CDR2 SQIVND (reference sequence). The CDR3 sequence: CASNQGQGIEAFF. Written as DNA, the CDR3 is TGTGCCAGCAATCAGGGACAGGGTATTGAAGCTTTCTTT.

This clonotype was picked up a small number of times. The chain recombines TRBV7-8 with TRBJ2-1, with 9 bases fitting TRBD2. CDR1 and CDR2 from the germline V gene are SGHVS and FQNEAQ. The CDR3 sequence is 16 residues long. With V trimmed by 1 base and J by 10 bases, 11 bases remained unmatched. This CDR3 is CASSLDRRGGAQEQFF. CDR3 DNA: TGTGCCAGCAGCTTAGATCGGCGCGGGGGGGCGCAAGAGCAGTTCTTC.

For this clonotype: Since a much larger clone is just one base distant, this may be a read error. V gene TRBV11-1 combines with J gene TRBJ2-1, with 11 bases aligning to TRBD2. J gave up 7 bases and V 7 bases, and 9 bases lay outside the gene matches. Germline V gives CDR1 SGHAT, CDR2 FQDESV (reference sequence). The CDR3 contains 15 residues. The CDR3 protein is CASNDPSGGTNEQFF. CDR3 nucleotides: TGTGCCAGCAACGACCCTAGCGGGGGGACTAATGAGCAGTTCTTC.

This clonotype was observed many times. The chain couples TRBV11-2 to TRBJ2-1, with D perhaps matching TRBD2 (5 bases). Germline V gene sequence: CDR1 SGHAT, CDR2 FQNNGV. This CDR3 comprises 14 residues. V was cut by 5 bases and J by 3 bases, with 11 bases left in between. The CDR3 loop reads CASSPGLYYNEQFF. DNA of the CDR3: TGTGCCAGCAGCCCAGGACTCTACTACAATGAGCAGTTCTTC. Combining the CDR3 with reference TRBV11-2 and TRBJ2-1 gives the whole variable domain EAGVAQSPRYKIIEKRQSVAFWCNPISGHATLYWYQQILGQGPKLLIQFQNNGVVDDSQLPKDRFSAERLKGVDSTLKIQPAKLEDSAVYLCASSPGLYYNEQFFGPGTRLTVL.

The chain combines TRBV29-1 with TRBJ1-2, with D possibly TRBD1 on 6 matching bases. Trimming shortened V by 6 bases and J by 11 bases, and 22 bases separated the two germline ends. Germline CDR1 is SQVTM and CDR2 is ANQGSEA. The CDR3 covers 13 residues. The DNA of the CDR3 is TGCAGCGTCGAACTTCATGGGCAGGGGAGGTACACCTTC. Translated, it gives CSVELHGQGRYTF. Full variable domain (remainder filled in from reference TRBV29-1 and TRBJ1-2): SAVISQKPSRDICQRGTSLTIQCQVDSQVTMMFWYRQQPGQSLTLIATANQGSEATYESGFVIDKFPISRPNLTFSTLTVSNMSPEDSSIYLCSVELHGQGRYTFGSGTRLTVV.

This clonotype was seen repeatedly, ten times or more. This CDR3 is CSARSGFGNQPQHF. CDR3 bases: TGCAGTGCTAGATCGGGGTTCGGCAATCAGCCCCAGCATTTT. The V gene is TRBV20-1, the J gene TRBJ1-5, with no clear D. The CDR3 loop spans 14 amino acids. The ends were cut back, 2 bases at V and 2 bases at J, with 10 bases in the middle. Germline CDR1 DFQATT, CDR2 SNEGSKA (reference sequence).

The chain is built from TRBV27 and TRBJ2-7; no reliable D call. The CDR3 covers 14 residues. Germline V gives CDR1 MNHEY, CDR2 SMNVEV (reference sequence). The germline V and J ends were trimmed by 2 bases and 5 bases, with 13 bases remaining between them. The CDR3 reads CASSLEAGFNEQYF. CDR3 DNA: TGTGCCAGCAGTTTAGAAGCAGGCTTCAACGAGCAGTACTTC.

This chain joins TRBV7-9 and TRBJ2-2; 7 bases line up with TRBD1. This CDR3 has 15 amino acids. Losses at the gene ends were 4 bases for V and 4 bases for J; bases not matched to a gene: 6. CDR1 and CDR2 from the germline V gene are SEHNR and FQNEAQ (reference sequence). As DNA, the CDR3 is TGTGCCAGCAGCTACGGGACAGCCGTCACCGGGGAGCTGTTTTTT. Translating it yields CASSYGTAVTGELFF.

The rearrangement joins TRBV5-1 to TRBJ2-3; 9 bases are a match to TRBD2. Germline V gene lookup returns CDR1 SGHRS and CDR2 YFSETQ. The CDR3 length is 17 residues. The ends lost 4 bases at V and 3 bases at J; junction bases unmatched: 12. The CDR3 nucleotides read TGCGCCAGCAGCCGTGGGGGGCGGGGGGGTTCGACAGATACGCAGTATTTT. Translating it yields CASSRGGRGGSTDTQYF.